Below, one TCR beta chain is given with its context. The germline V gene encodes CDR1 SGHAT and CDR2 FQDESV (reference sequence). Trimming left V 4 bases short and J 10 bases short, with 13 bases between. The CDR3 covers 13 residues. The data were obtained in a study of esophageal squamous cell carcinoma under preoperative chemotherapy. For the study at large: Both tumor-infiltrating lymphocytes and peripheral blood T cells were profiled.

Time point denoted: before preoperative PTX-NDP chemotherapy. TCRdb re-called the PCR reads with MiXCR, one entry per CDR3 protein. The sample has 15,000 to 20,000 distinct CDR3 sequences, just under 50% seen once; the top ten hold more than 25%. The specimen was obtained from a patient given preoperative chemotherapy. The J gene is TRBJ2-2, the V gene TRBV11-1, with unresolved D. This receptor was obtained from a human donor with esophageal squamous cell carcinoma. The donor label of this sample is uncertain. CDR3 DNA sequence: TGTGCCAGCAGCTCAAGGACCGCGGCGGAGCTGTTTTTT. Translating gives CASSSRTAAELFF.